This passage covers 30 T cell receptor beta chains from one sample sequenced in a study of blood T cell repertoires in COVID-19. Generated by immunoSEQ multiplex PCR, the TCRdb table keeps only in-frame clones and is missing some. The table includes under 200,000 clones, roughly 75% detected once. The sequenced sample consisted of peripheral blood. The source of these receptors is a man between 65 and 79 years old with active or convalescent COVID-19.

J is TRBJ2-1 and V is TRBV5-8; D gene ambiguous. Looked up from germline, CDR1 is SGHTS and CDR2 is YDEGEE. V lost 4 bases, J lost 0 bases, and 2 bases lay in between. The length of the CDR3 is 12 residues. The chain's CDR3 is CASSLSYNEQFF. CDR3 DNA: TGTGCCAGCAGCCTCTCCTACAATGAGCAGTTCTTC.

The CDR3 bases are TGTGCCAGCAGCCAACAGGGGGGTGAGCAGTTCTTC. Translated, it gives CASSQQGGEQFF. The rearrangement uses TRBV6-5 and TRBJ2-1, with 8 bases identical to TRBD1. Trimming at V came to 6 bases and at J to 9 bases, leaving 4 bases not matched to a gene. Germline values: CDR1 MNHEY, CDR2 SVGAGI. This CDR3 is 12 amino acids long.

The genes are TRBV7-9 and TRBJ1-1; TRBD1 is a possible D gene (5 bases). Germline V gives CDR1 SEHNR, CDR2 FQNEAQ (reference sequence). The germline V and J ends were trimmed by 5 bases and 5 bases, with 12 bases remaining between them. The CDR3 has 13 residues. CDR3 sequence: CASSPTDETEAFF. The CDR3 DNA reads TGTGCCAGCAGCCCGACAGACGAAACTGAAGCTTTCTTT.

The V call is TRBV28, the J call TRBJ1-5; the match to TRBD1 covers 8 bases. This CDR3 has 16 residues. In germline, CDR1 is MDHEN, CDR2 SYDVKM. The V segment lost 4 bases and the J segment 2 bases; nucleotides outside the gene matches: 7. CDR3 sequence reads: CASSYGQGGGNQPQHF. CDR3 coding DNA: TGTGCCAGCAGTTACGGACAGGGTGGGGGCAATCAGCCCCAGCATTTT.

V usage is TRBV7-2 and J usage is TRBJ2-2; TRBD2 aligns across 8 bases. After removal of 5 bases from V and 7 bases from J, the junction contained 6 bases not matched to a gene. Germline assignment: CDR1 SGHTA and CDR2 FQGNSA. The CDR3 consists of 14 residues. CDR3 DNA: TGTGCCAGCAGCGGCTGGAGCGGGGGCGGGGAGCTGTTTTTT. It encodes CASSGWSGGGELFF.

The chain joins TRBV7-2 to TRBJ2-1; tentative D call: TRBD2 (5 bases). V was cut by 2 bases and J by 4 bases, with 12 bases left in between. CDR1 and CDR2 (germline): SGHTA, FQGNSA. The CDR3 consists of 15 residues. The CDR3 protein is CASSLSPSGYNEQFF. CDR3 DNA sequence: TGTGCCAGCAGCTTATCCCCCTCGGGGTACAATGAGCAGTTCTTC.

V usage is TRBV7-8 and J usage is TRBJ2-1; 11 bases agree with TRBD2. The length of the CDR3 is 16 residues. Unmatched junction bases numbered 8, after V lost 0 bases and J lost 10 bases. Germline V lookup: CDR1 SGHVS, CDR2 FQNEAQ. The CDR3 region is CASSLAALLAGGEQFF. CDR3 nucleotides: TGTGCCAGCAGCTTAGCGGCCCTTCTAGCGGGAGGCGAGCAGTTCTTC.

This chain connects TRBV19 to TRBJ2-5; D gene unclear. Trimming removed 5 bases from V and 2 bases from J, with 9 bases in between. CDR3 size: 13 residues. Per germline, CDR1 LNHDA and CDR2 SQIVND (reference sequence). CDR3 sequence: CASSFPGQETQYF. As DNA, the CDR3 is TGTGCCAGTAGTTTCCCCGGGCAAGAGACCCAGTACTTC.

The CDR3 DNA follows: TGTGCCAGCAGCCGAAACTCCGGGACAGGGGGTGAAAAACTGTTTTTT. Translated: CASSRNSGTGGEKLFF. The chain carries TRBV3-1 (or the pseudogene TRBV3-2) and TRBJ1-4; 11 bases line up with TRBD1. J gave up 7 bases and V 4 bases, and 8 bases lay outside the gene matches. Germline CDR1 is LGHDT and CDR2 is YNNKEL (reference sequence). This CDR3 contains 16 residues.

The chain recombines TRBV18 with TRBJ2-7, with D hard to call. Per germline, CDR1 KGHSH and CDR2 LQKENI. The CDR3 consists of 15 residues. Deletions cut 0 bases from V and 5 bases from J, with 14 bases between. This CDR3 reads CASSPPALAGHEQYF. The DNA of the CDR3 is TGTGCCAGCTCACCACCGGCCTTGGCAGGCCACGAGCAGTACTTC.

The chain uses TRBV19 and TRBJ1-5; D ambiguous. There are 19 residues in the CDR3. In germline, CDR1 is LNHDA, CDR2 SQIVND (reference sequence). V was shortened by 3 bases and J by 4 bases, with 25 bases between the two germline ends. CDR3 residues: CASSIGFGRARGKNQPQHF. The CDR3 DNA is TGTGCCAGTAGTATTGGGTTTGGGAGGGCCCGAGGAAAAAATCAGCCCCAGCATTTT.

V gene TRBV30 combines with J gene TRBJ1-1; the match to TRBD1 covers 7 bases. The V gene's germline CDR1 is GTSNPN and CDR2 SVGIG (reference sequence). The J segment lost 1 base and the V segment lost 4 bases, leaving 6 bases of the junction unmatched. This CDR3 is 14 amino acids long. CDR3 coding DNA: TGTGCCTGGACTACAGGGGTGGGGAACACTGAAGCTTTCTTT. Translating it yields CAWTTGVGNTEAFF.

The V gene is TRBV29-1, the J gene TRBJ2-7, with D possibly TRBD1 on 6 matching bases. The length of the CDR3 is 13 residues. Deletions cut 6 bases from V and 1 base from J, with 13 bases between. Germline V gene data show CDR1 as SQVTM and CDR2 as ANQGSEA. The CDR3 here is CSVLADSSYEQYF. DNA of the CDR3: TGCAGCGTGTTGGCGGACAGTTCCTACGAGCAGTACTTC.

The chain carries TRBV29-1 and TRBJ1-1; 8 bases are a match to TRBD1. Germline V gives CDR1 SQVTM, CDR2 ANQGSEA. The CDR3 runs to 13 residues. V shed 6 bases and J 4 bases; nucleotides not matched to a gene: 7. The CDR3 bases are TGCAGCGTAAAATGGACAGGGCCCACTGAAGCTTTCTTT. Its protein product is CSVKWTGPTEAFF. Combining the CDR3 with reference TRBV29-1 and TRBJ1-1 gives the whole variable domain SAVISQKPSRDICQRGTSLTIQCQVDSQVTMMFWYRQQPGQSLTLIATANQGSEATYESGFVIDKFPISRPNLTFSTLTVSNMSPEDSSIYLCSVKWTGPTEAFFGQGTRLTVV.

This clone was observed a few times. This chain links TRBV25-1 with TRBJ1-1; 11 bases are shared with TRBD1. Germline-derived CDR1 and CDR2 are MGHDK and SYGVNS. Germline trimming cut 3 bases from V and 4 bases from J; bases unmatched to any gene: 4. CDR3 size: 15 residues. This chain's CDR3 is CASSDPGTGGTEAFF. The CDR3, as DNA: TGTGCCAGCAGTGATCCTGGGACAGGGGGCACTGAAGCTTTCTTT.

V gene TRBV25-1 combines with J gene TRBJ2-2, with a weak D call TRBD1 (6 bases). Between the trimmed V and J ends, which lost 3 bases and 1 base, there was a span of 12 bases. From germline, CDR1 is MGHDK and CDR2 SYGVNS. This CDR3 region has 16 residues. Written as DNA, the CDR3 is TGTGCCAGCAGTGAGGCCGGGACATTGAACACCGGGGAGCTGTTTTTT. Protein product: CASSEAGTLNTGELFF.

The chain has TRBV5-1 and TRBJ2-1; TRBD2 aligns across 9 bases. CDR3 length: 15 residues. Unmatched junction bases numbered 13, after V lost 3 bases and J lost 12 bases. Germline-derived CDR1 and CDR2 are SGHRS and YFSETQ. CDR3 bases: TGCGCCAGCAGCTACGGAGTTCCACTGACTAGCGGGCAGTTCTTC. It translates to CASSYGVPLTSGQFF.

The chain combines TRBV20-1 with TRBJ1-5; 12 nucleotides agree with TRBD1. V was clipped by 3 bases and J by 6 bases; unmatched bases: 9. The germline CDR1 and CDR2 sequences are DFQATT and SNEGSKA (reference sequence). The CDR3 is made up of 16 amino acids. CDR3 nucleotides: TGCAGTGCTAGTAGGGACAGGGGGCGAAAGGGTCAGCCCCAGCATTTT. This encodes CSASRDRGRKGQPQHF.

V usage is TRBV2 and J usage is TRBJ2-7, with 7 bases lining up with TRBD2. After removal of 6 bases from V and 4 bases from J, the junction contained 12 bases not matched to a gene. This CDR3 region has 15 residues. Germline V gene sequence: CDR1 SNHLY, CDR2 FYNNEI. The CDR3 spells CASSPEAGNYYEQYF. Written as DNA, the CDR3 is TGTGCCAGCAGCCCTGAAGCGGGAAACTATTACGAGCAGTACTTC. Using reference TRBV2 and TRBJ2-7 for the parts outside the CDR3, the full variable domain is EPEVTQTPSHQVTQMGQEVILRCVPISNHLYFYWYRQILGQKVEFLVSFYNNEISEKSEIFDDQFSVERPDGSNFTLKIRSTKLEDSAMYFCASSPEAGNYYEQYFGPGTRLTVT.

This chain joins TRBV7-2 and TRBJ1-2, with TRBD1 identical over 7 bases. The J segment lost 8 bases and the V segment lost 3 bases, leaving 12 bases of the junction unmatched. Germline V CDR1 and CDR2: SGHTA, FQGNSA. CDR3 length equals 15 residues. CDR3 protein: CASSLGQPRVEGYTF. CDR3 bases: TGTGCCAGCAGCTTGGGACAGCCCAGGGTTGAGGGCTACACCTTC.

Here the CDR3 DNA reads TGTGCCAGCAGCTCCCGACTAGCGGGGGGACACTACAATGAGCAGTTCTTC. The encoded protein is CASSSRLAGGHYNEQFF. The chain recombines TRBV7-8 with TRBJ2-1; TRBD2 matches 13 bases. Germline V gives CDR1 SGHVS, CDR2 FQNEAQ. This CDR3 region has 17 residues. The J segment lost 3 bases and the V segment lost 4 bases, leaving 6 bases of the junction unmatched.

This sequence joins TRBV4-2 and TRBJ1-5, with TRBD1 as a possible D gene (5 bases). CDR1 and CDR2 (germline): LGHNA, YNFKEQ. CDR3 length: 17 amino acids. V lost 0 bases, J lost 4 bases, and 16 bases lay in between. CDR3 loop: CASSQDLGGHTNQPQHF. For the CDR3, the DNA is TGTGCCAGCAGCCAAGATCTTGGTGGACATACAAATCAGCCCCAGCATTTT.

The V gene is TRBV28, the J gene TRBJ1-1, with a tentative D call TRBD1 (5 bases). The germline gives CDR1 MDHEN, CDR2 SYDVKM. V was clipped by 6 bases and J by 3 bases, with 14 bases between them. The CDR3 runs to 14 residues. The CDR3 nucleotides are TGTGCCAGCAGCCCACCGGGGGGTGACACTGAAGCTTTCTTT. It encodes CASSPPGGDTEAFF.

This rearrangement joins TRBV18 to TRBJ2-5; 7 bases match TRBD1. The V gene end was trimmed by 3 bases and the J gene end by 0 bases; junction bases not matched to a gene: 1. There are 14 residues in the CDR3. In germline, CDR1 is KGHSH, CDR2 LQKENI. CDR3 in DNA: TGTGCCAGCTCACCGGGACAGTACCAAGAGACCCAGTACTTC. Translated: CASSPGQYQETQYF. Full variable domain (rest looked up from reference TRBV18 and TRBJ2-5): NAGVMQNPRHLVRRRGQEARLRCSPMKGHSHVYWYRQLPEEGLKFMVYLQKENIIDESGMPKERFSAEFPKEGPSILRIQQVVRGDSAAYFCASSPGQYQETQYFGPGTRLLVL.

This chain joins TRBV3-1 (or the pseudogene TRBV3-2) and TRBJ1-3; TRBD1 agrees at 10 bases. The ends lost 0 bases at V and 3 bases at J; junction bases unmatched: 5. Germline CDR1 is LGHDT and CDR2 is YNNKEL (reference sequence). The CDR3 spans 17 residues. CDR3 in amino acids: CASSQEDRGLVGNTIYF. DNA of the CDR3: TGTGCCAGCAGCCAAGAGGACAGGGGGTTGGTTGGAAACACCATATATTTT.

The CDR3, as DNA: TGTGCCAGCAGCGCTGCAGGGTTAAAGCAGTTCTTC. Encoded protein: CASSAAGLKQFF. The V gene is TRBV7-2, the J gene TRBJ2-1; possibly TRBD1 for D (5 bases). The CDR3 loop spans 12 amino acids. CDR1 SGHTA and CDR2 FQGNSA come from the germline V gene. V dropped 5 bases and J dropped 11 bases, with 13 bases sitting between them.

The chain uses TRBV7-2 and TRBJ1-2, with D possibly matching TRBD1 (6 bases). Trimming left V 7 bases short and J 8 bases short, with 20 bases between. CDR1 is SGHTA, CDR2 FQGNSA, per germline. This CDR3 has 14 residues. CDR3 region: CASTLAPQGVGYTF. CDR3 in DNA: TGTGCCAGCACCCTCGCGCCACAGGGAGTAGGCTACACCTTC.

This chain joins TRBV9 and TRBJ2-1; 13 positions agree with TRBD2. The ends lost 4 bases at V and 10 bases at J; junction bases unmatched: 11. The CDR3 runs to 16 residues. The germline CDR1 and CDR2 sequences are SGDLS and YYNGEE. The CDR3 region has the DNA TGTGCCAGCAGCTCCCCAGCGGGGGGACTAGCGGGAGAGCAGTTCTTC. This gives the protein CASSSPAGGLAGEQFF. Filled out from reference TRBV9 and TRBJ2-1, the complete variable domain reads DSGVTQTPKHLITATGQRVTLRCSPRSGDLSVYWYQQSLDQGLQFLIQYYNGEERAKGNILERFSAQQFPDLHSELNLSSLELGDSALYFCASSSPAGGLAGEQFFGPGTRLTVL.

This clone was picked up one time. This chain uses TRBV5-1 with TRBJ2-3; TRBD1 aligns across 10 bases. The length of the CDR3 is 15 residues. Trimming at V came to 5 bases and at J to 5 bases, leaving 8 bases not matched to a gene. The V gene's germline CDR1 is SGHRS and CDR2 YFSETQ. The CDR3 DNA reads TGCGCCAGCAGTCCCGACAGGGGGCAAAGAGATACGCAGTATTTT. Amino acids: CASSPDRGQRDTQYF.

The rearrangement links TRBV5-1 to TRBJ1-3; weak D call: TRBD1 (5 bases). CDR3 length equals 16 residues. Germline CDR1 reads SGHRS; CDR2 reads YFSETQ. V lost 2 bases, J lost 2 bases, and 14 bases lay in between. CDR3 coding DNA: TGCGCCAGCAGCTTCCAGGGTAGGTCCACTGGAAACACCATATATTTT. It specifies CASSFQGRSTGNTIYF.